This T cell receptor (beta chain) was documented in a study of CD8+ T cells in alopecia areata. From PBMCs, CD4+ and CD8+ T cells were sorted. Worth noting for this clone: Antigen unknown.

It was cDNA, reverse transcribed from extracted RNA, that served as the sequencing template. Data came from immunoSEQ multiplex PCR; TCRdb stores just in-frame clones and leaves some out. The sample lists 90,000 to 120,000 clones; 59% were seen once. Whole-study results and caveats: Affected scalp, especially in alopecia totalis/universalis, had a higher clonality than normal scalp did. Scalp samples also yield sequences of resident alphabeta T cells from normal skin. Relative to mice, TCR sharing across patients was less clear, a difference possibly HLA-related.

Sequenced: CD8+ T cells sorted from blood. This clonotype was sampled from a human donor in good health.

CDR3 in DNA: TGTGCCACCAGCAGGACAGACGCGACAGAGCTAAACACAGATACGCAGTATTTT. Translation: CATSRTDATELNTDTQYF. This chain links TRBV15 with TRBJ2-3, with D possibly matching TRBD1 (5 bases). Trimming pared 3 bases from V and 2 bases from J, leaving 21 bases between. The CDR3 covers 18 residues. From germline, CDR1 is LNHNV and CDR2 YYDKDF (reference sequence).